This T cell receptor delta chain was captured by sequencing in a study of gamma-delta T cells after stem cell transplantation. TCRdb reprocessed the RT-PCR reads through CATT. Of 1,300 to 1,500 delta-chain clones listed, 2.2% are singletons. Concerning this clone itself: This clone may be a read error of a much larger clone one base away. This sample includes further DNA sequences coding for the same CDR3.

Source material: gamma-delta T cells. This TCR was sampled from a human donor. It is not recorded whose cells these are; they may come from a transplant donor.

CDR3 nucleotides: TGTGCAGCAAGGGTTTGGCTGGGGGCAATCAAGTACACTGATAAACTCATCTTT. Its protein is CAARVWLGAIKYTDKLIF. The chain uses TRAV29/DV5 and TRDJ1; 7 positions match TRDD3. The CDR3 sequence is 18 residues long. Germline values: CDR1 NSMFDY, CDR2 ISSIKDK.